The TCR beta chain under discussion was sequenced for a study of human T cells and chemical hapten exposure. The wider study: Patch tests delivered 0.01% DPC to the upper back and were evaluated at 6 days.

TCRdb fed the RACE reads into MiXCR, producing one record per CDR3 protein. The table has more than 300,000 distinct CDR3 sequences, roughly 4.6% seen once; the top ten hold 2.6%. V was clipped by 1 base and J by 0 bases, with 10 bases between them. The CDR3 runs to 16 residues. The germline V gene has CDR1 DFQATT and CDR2 SNEGSKA (reference sequence). Points from the study as a whole: DPC sensitization did not alter TCRs above 1 in 1000 frequency. Expanded TCRs showed more large CDR3 clusters than pre-sensitization or healthy control sets.

To note about this clonotype: Its antigen is still unknown.

Time point noted: pre-sensitization, week 0. Sample treatment: therapeutic diphenylcyclopropenone sensitization with weekly scalp DPC. Venepuncture was done earlier than the placement of each patch test. The material was whole blood, obtained in connection with sensitization to the hapten diphenylcyclopropenone (DPC). This chain uses TRBV20-1 with TRBJ1-6; D gene unclear. This sequence was found in a woman aged 50 to 60 with alopecia areata. Some clones in this sample may be carry-over from other donors' samples. CDR3 DNA sequence: TGCAGTGCTAGAGGGAGAACCAGCTCCTATAATTCACCCCTCCACTTT. Protein product: CSARGRTSSYNSPLHF.